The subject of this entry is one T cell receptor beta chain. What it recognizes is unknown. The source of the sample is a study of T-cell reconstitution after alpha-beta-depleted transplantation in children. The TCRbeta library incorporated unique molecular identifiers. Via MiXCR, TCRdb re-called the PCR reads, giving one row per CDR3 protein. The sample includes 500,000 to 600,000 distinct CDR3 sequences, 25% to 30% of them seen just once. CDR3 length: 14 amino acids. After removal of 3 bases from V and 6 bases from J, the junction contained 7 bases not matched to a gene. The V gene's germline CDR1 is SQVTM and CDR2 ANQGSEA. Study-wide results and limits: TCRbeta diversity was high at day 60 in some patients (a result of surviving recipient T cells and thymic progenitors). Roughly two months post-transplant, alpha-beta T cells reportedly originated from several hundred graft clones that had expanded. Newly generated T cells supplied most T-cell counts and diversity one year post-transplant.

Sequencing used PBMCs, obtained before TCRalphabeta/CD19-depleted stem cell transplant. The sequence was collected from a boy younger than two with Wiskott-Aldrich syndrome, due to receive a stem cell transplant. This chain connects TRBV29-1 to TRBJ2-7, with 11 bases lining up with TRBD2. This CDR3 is CSVEGVLAGAEQYF. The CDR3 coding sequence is TGCAGCGTTGAGGGTGTACTAGCGGGAGCCGAGCAGTACTTC.